Listed below are T cell receptor beta chains from one sample, sequenced in a study of molecular identifiers for immune sequencing clone quantification. TCRdb passed the PCR reads through MiXCR, listing each CDR3 protein once. The data hold under 600,000 distinct CDR3 sequences, with around 21% observed a single time. The sample taken for sequencing was naive CD8+ T cells from blood, with Jurkat cell RNA spiked in. The origin of the receptors is a human donor in good health. Some libraries in this study had Jurkat cell RNA spiked in. The CDR3 runs from the conserved cysteine through the conserved F or W. Each record gives: V gene, D gene, J gene, clone size, CDR3 protein, CDR3 DNA. A D gene is named only where the DNA matches it firmly. Where a row states a size, it is once, few, many or the class of an expanded clone; other rows omit it.

V gene: TRBV7-9
D gene: TRBD1
J gene: TRBJ2-1
clone size: few
CDR3 protein: CASSPTGASYNEQFF
CDR3 DNA: TGTGCCAGCAGCCCAACAGGGGCGTCCTACAATGAGCAGTTCTTC

V gene: TRBV29-1
D gene: -
J gene: TRBJ2-2
clone size: -
CDR3 protein: CSVEAFGGTGGLFF
CDR3 DNA: TGCAGCGTTGAAGCTTTCGGGGGTACCGGGGGGCTGTTTTTT

V gene: TRBV16
D gene: TRBD1
J gene: TRBJ2-3
clone size: many
CDR3 protein: CASSRPTGVGADTQYF
CDR3 DNA: TGTGCCAGCAGCCGTCCCACAGGGGTTGGAGCAGATACGCAGTATTTT

V gene: TRBV7-9
D gene: -
J gene: TRBJ2-3
clone size: many
CDR3 protein: CASSSTAEGANTQYF
CDR3 DNA: TGTGCCAGCAGTTCGACGGCCGAGGGAGCAAATACGCAGTATTTT

V gene: TRBV5-3
D gene: -
J gene: TRBJ1-2
clone size: -
CDR3 protein: CASGLVGGGAYGYTF
CDR3 DNA: TGTGCCAGCGGCTTGGTTGGAGGGGGAGCCTATGGCTACACCTTC

V gene: TRBV7-9
D gene: TRBD1
J gene: TRBJ1-6
clone size: many
CDR3 protein: CASSSQTGVNSPLHF
CDR3 DNA: TGTGCCAGCAGCTCGCAGACAGGGGTCAATTCACCCCTCCACTTT

V gene: TRBV19
D gene: -
J gene: TRBJ1-4
clone size: -
CDR3 protein: CASSIVQTRRNEKLFF
CDR3 DNA: TGTGCCAGTAGTATTGTGCAGACCCGGCGGAATGAAAAACTGTTTTTT

V gene: TRBV6-1
D gene: -
J gene: TRBJ2-7
clone size: -
CDR3 protein: CASSEYGWAGSSYEQYF
CDR3 DNA: TGTGCCAGCAGTGAATACGGTTGGGCAGGTAGCTCCTACGAGCAGTACTTC

V gene: TRBV6-6
D gene: -
J gene: TRBJ1-5
clone size: -
CDR3 protein: CASNSVNSNQPQHF
CDR3 DNA: TGTGCCAGCAATTCCGTAAATAGCAATCAGCCCCAGCATTTT

V gene: TRBV2
D gene: TRBD1
J gene: TRBJ1-5
clone size: -
CDR3 protein: CASLDRVDNQPQHF
CDR3 DNA: TGTGCCAGCTTGGACAGGGTGGACAATCAGCCCCAGCATTTT

V gene: TRBV14
D gene: -
J gene: TRBJ2-3
clone size: many
CDR3 protein: CASSQGNRATRTDTQYF
CDR3 DNA: TGTGCCAGCAGCCAAGGGAACAGGGCGACCCGCACAGATACGCAGTATTTT

V gene: TRBV30
D gene: -
J gene: TRBJ2-7
clone size: many
CDR3 protein: CAWSVSRGAHEQYF
CDR3 DNA: TGTGCCTGGAGTGTTTCCAGGGGTGCCCACGAGCAGTACTTC

V gene: TRBV12-3/TRBV12-4
D gene: TRBD2
J gene: TRBJ2-1
clone size: -
CDR3 protein: CASSVLAGDYNEQFF
CDR3 DNA: TGTGCCAGCAGTGTACTAGCGGGGGACTACAATGAGCAGTTCTTC

V gene: TRBV4-1
D gene: -
J gene: TRBJ2-7
clone size: few
CDR3 protein: CASSQVSGGAGYEQYF
CDR3 DNA: TGCGCCAGCAGCCAAGTGTCGGGGGGCGCAGGTTACGAGCAGTACTTC

V gene: TRBV7-2
D gene: -
J gene: TRBJ1-1
clone size: few
CDR3 protein: CASSLEWESTEAFF
CDR3 DNA: TGTGCCAGCAGCTTAGAGTGGGAGTCGACTGAAGCTTTCTTT